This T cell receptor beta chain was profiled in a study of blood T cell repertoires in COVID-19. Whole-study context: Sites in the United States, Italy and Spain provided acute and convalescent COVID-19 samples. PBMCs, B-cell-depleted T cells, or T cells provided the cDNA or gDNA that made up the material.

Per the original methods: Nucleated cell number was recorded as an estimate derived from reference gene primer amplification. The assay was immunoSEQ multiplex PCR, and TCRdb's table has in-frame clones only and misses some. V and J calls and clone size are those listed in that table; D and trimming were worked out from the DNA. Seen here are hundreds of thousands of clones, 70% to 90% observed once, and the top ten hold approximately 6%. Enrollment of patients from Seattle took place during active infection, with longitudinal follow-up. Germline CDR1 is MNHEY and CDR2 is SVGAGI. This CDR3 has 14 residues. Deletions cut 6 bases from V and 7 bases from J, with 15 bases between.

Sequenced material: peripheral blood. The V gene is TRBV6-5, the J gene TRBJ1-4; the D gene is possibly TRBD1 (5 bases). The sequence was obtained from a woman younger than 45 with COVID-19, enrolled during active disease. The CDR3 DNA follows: TGTGCCAGCAGCGTCAGGGCCAGGGTTGAAAAACTGTTTTTT. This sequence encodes CASSVRARVEKLFF.